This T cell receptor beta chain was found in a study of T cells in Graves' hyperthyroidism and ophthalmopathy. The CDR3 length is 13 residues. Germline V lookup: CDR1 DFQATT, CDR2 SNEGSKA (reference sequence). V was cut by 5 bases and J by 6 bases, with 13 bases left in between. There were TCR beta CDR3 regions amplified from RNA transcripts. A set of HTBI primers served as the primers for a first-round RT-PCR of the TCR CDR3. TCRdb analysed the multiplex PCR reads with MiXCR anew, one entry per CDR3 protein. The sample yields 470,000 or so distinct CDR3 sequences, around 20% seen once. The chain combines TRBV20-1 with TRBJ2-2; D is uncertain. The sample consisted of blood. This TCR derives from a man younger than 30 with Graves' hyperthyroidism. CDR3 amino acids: CSAAKGIAGELFF. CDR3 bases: TGCAGTGCTGCAAAGGGTATCGCCGGGGAGCTGTTTTTT.